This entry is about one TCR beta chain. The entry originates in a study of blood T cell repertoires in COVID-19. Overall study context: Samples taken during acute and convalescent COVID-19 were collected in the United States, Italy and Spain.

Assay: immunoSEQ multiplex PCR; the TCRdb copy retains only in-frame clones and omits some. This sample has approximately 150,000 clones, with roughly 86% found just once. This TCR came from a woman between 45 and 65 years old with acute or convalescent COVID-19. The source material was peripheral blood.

The CDR3 loop is CASSQVGARVPYEQYF. The CDR3 DNA sequence: TGTGCCAGCAGCCAAGTAGGCGCGCGGGTTCCCTACGAGCAGTACTTC. The rearrangement uses TRBV3-1 (or the pseudogene TRBV3-2) and TRBJ2-7; tentatively, D is TRBD2 (5 bases). Between the trimmed V and J ends, which lost 1 base and 2 bases, there was a span of 15 bases. This CDR3 has 16 amino acids. Germline V lookup: CDR1 LGHDT, CDR2 YNNKEL (reference sequence).